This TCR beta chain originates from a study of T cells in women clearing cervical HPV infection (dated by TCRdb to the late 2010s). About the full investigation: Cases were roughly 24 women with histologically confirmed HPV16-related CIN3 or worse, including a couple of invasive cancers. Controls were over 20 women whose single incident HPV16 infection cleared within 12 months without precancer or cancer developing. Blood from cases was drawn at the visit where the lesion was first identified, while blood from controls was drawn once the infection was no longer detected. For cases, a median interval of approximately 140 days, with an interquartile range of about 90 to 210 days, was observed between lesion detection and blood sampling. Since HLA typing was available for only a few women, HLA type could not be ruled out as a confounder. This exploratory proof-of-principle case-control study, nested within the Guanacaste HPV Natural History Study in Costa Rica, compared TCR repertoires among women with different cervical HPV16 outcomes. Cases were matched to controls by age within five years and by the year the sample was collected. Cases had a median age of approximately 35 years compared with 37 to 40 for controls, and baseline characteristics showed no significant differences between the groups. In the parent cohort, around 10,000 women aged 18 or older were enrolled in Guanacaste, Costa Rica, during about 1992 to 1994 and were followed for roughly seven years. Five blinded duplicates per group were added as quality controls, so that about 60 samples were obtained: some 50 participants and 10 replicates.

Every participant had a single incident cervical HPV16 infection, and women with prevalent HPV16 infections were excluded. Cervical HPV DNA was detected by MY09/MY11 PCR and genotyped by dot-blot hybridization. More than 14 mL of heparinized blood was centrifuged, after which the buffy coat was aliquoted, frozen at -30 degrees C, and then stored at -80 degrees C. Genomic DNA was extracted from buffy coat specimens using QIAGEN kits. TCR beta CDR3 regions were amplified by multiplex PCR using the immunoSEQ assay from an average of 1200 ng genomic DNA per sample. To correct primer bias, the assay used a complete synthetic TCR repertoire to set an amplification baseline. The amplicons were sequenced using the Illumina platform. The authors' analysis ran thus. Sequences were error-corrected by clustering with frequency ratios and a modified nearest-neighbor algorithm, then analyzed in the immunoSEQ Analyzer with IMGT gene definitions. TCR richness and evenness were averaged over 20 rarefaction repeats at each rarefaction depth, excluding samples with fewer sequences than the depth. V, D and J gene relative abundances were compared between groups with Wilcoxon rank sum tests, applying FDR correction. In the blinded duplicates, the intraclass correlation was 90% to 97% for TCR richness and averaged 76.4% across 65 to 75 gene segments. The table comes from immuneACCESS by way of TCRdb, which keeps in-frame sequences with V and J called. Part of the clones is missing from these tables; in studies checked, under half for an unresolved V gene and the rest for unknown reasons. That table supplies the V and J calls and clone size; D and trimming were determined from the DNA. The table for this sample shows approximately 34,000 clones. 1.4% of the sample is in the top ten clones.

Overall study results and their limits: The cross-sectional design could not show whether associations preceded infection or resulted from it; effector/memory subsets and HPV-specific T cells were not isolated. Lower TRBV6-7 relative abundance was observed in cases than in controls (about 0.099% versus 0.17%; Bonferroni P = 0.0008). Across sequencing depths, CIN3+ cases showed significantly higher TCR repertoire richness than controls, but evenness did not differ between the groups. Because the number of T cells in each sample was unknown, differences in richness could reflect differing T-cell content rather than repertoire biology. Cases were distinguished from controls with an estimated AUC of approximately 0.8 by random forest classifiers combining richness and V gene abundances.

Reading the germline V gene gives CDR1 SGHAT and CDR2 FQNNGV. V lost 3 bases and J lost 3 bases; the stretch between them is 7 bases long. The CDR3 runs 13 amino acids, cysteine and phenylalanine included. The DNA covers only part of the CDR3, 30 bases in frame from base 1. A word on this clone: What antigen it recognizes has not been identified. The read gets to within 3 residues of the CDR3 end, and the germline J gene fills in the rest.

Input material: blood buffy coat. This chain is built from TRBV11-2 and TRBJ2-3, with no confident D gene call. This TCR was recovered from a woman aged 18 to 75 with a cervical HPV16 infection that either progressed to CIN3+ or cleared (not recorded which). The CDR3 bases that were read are TGTGCCAGCAGCTTCCCACGGACAGATACG. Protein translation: CASSFPRTDT. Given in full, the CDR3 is CASSFPRTDTQYF.